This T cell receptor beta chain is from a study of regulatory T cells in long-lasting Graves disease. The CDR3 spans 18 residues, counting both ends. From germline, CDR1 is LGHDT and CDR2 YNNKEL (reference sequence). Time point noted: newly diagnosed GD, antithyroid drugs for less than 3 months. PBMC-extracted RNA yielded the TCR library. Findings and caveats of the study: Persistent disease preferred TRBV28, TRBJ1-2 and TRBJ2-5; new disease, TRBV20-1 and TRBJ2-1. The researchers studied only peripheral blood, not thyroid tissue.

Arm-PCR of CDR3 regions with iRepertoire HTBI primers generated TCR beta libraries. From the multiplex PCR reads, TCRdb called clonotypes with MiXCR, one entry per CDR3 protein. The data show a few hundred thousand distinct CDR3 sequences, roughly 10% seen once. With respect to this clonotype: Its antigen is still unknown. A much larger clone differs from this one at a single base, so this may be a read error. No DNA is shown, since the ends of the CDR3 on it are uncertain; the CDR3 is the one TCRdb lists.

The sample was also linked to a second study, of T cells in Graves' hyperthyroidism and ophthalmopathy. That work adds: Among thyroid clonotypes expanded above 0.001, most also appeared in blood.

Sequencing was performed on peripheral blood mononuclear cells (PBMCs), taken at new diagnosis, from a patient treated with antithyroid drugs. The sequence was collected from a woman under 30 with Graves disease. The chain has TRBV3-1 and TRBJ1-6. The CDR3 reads CASSLQPLDVARGSPPHF.